This T cell receptor beta chain appears in the sequencing data of a study of shared clonotypes between healthy human individuals. TCRdb's table, derived via immunoSEQ multiplex PCR, lists solely in-frame clones and lacks some. The profile shows approximately 340,000 clones, more than 60% of them singletons. CDR1 and CDR2 (germline): ENHRY, SYGVKD. There are 13 residues in the CDR3. The junction had 3 bases not matched to a gene; V was cut back by 0 bases and J by 12 bases. Specimen: memory CD4+ T cells sorted from blood. The sample's subset: CD45RA-negative fraction. This TCR derives from a man aged 30 to 39 in good health. The chain couples TRBV10-3 to TRBJ2-7; 12 bases are shared with TRBD2. The chain's CDR3 is CAISESTSGRPYF. Written as DNA, the CDR3 is TGTGCCATCAGTGAGTCGACTAGCGGGAGACCGTACTTC.